Listed below are T cell receptor beta chains from one sample, sequenced in a study of CD8+CD57+ T cells in acquired aplastic anemia. One entry per CDR3 protein, called by TCRdb with MiXCR from the reads. The repertoire consists of hundreds of thousands of distinct CDR3 sequences, with 65% to 80% occurring once and the leading ten covering 3.5% to 4.5%. Sequenced material: sorted CD4+, CD8+, or CD8+CD57+ T cells (not recorded which) from PBMCs. The source is a human donor in good health, serving as a control. The CDR3 runs from the conserved cysteine through the conserved F or W. A D gene is named only where the DNA matches it firmly. Expanded clones get a size class; other rows say once, few or many, or leave the size out.

TRBJ2-1,16,TRBD1,TRBV7-3,NA,TGTGCCAGCAGCTTAGAGGACAGGGACTCCTACAATTTGCAGTTCTTC,CASSLEDRDSYNLQFF
TRBJ2-7,13,NA,TRBV7-2,NA,TGTGCCAGCAGCTCCCAACAGTCCTACAATCAGTACTTC,CASSSQQSYNQYF
TRBJ1-5,14,NA,TRBV11-2,NA,TGTGCCAGCAGCTTAGTTAGACCGGATCAGCCCCAGCATTTT,CASSLVRPDQPQHF
TRBJ1-5,15,NA,TRBV7-3,NA,TGTGCCAGCAGCTTAACCGGGGCCGGGGGTCCGCAGCATCATTTT,CASSLTGAGGPQHHF
TRBJ1-1,13,NA,TRBV7-8,many,TGTGCCAGCAGCTTCGGGATGAACACTGAAGCTTTCTTT,CASSFGMNTEAFF
TRBJ2-5,16,NA,TRBV7-2,NA,TGTGCCAGCAGCCGCGACAAGGGGAACACACAAGCGCACCAGTACTTC,CASSRDKGNTQAHQYF
TRBJ2-1,14,TRBD2,TRBV2,few,TGTGCCAGCACCACCGGGACTACCGCGACGGGGCGGTTCTTC,CASTTGTTATGRFF
TRBJ2-7,15,NA,TRBV5-6,once,TGTGCCAGCAGCTTGGAGGAGGGGGGAGGCTACGAGCAGTACTTC,CASSLEEGGGYEQYF
TRBJ2-7,12,TRBD2,TRBV6-5,many,TGTGCCAGCTTCGGGGGGACTTACGAGCAGTACTTC,CASFGGTYEQYF
TRBJ1-2,14,NA,TRBV10-3,NA,TGTGCCAGCAGTGAATCCGCCGTAGTCTATGGCTACACCTTC,CASSESAVVYGYTF
TRBJ1-1,15,TRBD1,TRBV4-3,many,TGCGCCAGCAGCCAAGGGGACAGACGGAACACTGAAGCTTTCTTT,CASSQGDRRNTEAFF
TRBJ1-2,12,TRBD1,TRBV29-1,NA,TGCAGCGTCCGACAGGGGGGCTATGGCTACACCTTC,CSVRQGGYGYTF
TRBJ2-3,16,TRBD2,TRBV11-1,many,TGTGCCAGCTACGGGGGCGGGGGGCGGCGGGGCGATACGCAGTATTTT,CASYGGGGRRGDTQYF
TRBJ2-2,13,NA,TRBV9,NA,NA,CASSVGTGTRLFF
TRBJ2-1,15,NA,TRBV12-3/TRBV12-4,NA,TGTGCCAGCAGTAGGGAGAGGAGCTCCTACAATGAGCAGTTCTTC,CASSRERSSYNEQFF
TRBJ2-7,15,TRBD2,TRBV6-2/TRBV6-3,once,TGTGCCAGCTTACTTAGCGGGGGATACACGGCCGAGCAGTACTTC,CASLLSGGYTAEQYF
TRBJ2-7,15,NA,TRBV11-2,NA,TGTGCCAGCAGCCCTCCACAGGGTTTGAACTACGAGCAGTACTTC,CASSPPQGLNYEQYF
TRBJ2-5,16,TRBD1,TRBV5-1,NA,TGCGCCAGCAGCTCGCCGGGACAGGTCTATGGCGAGACCCAGTACTTC,CASSSPGQVYGETQYF